Shown below are 32 T cell receptor beta chains from a single sample sequenced in a study of cytomegalovirus exposure and HLA in healthy donors. 13 Jbeta primers and 60 Vbeta primers were used for the PCR. Profiled with immunoSEQ multiplex PCR; TCRdb holds only in-frame clones, not every one. The repertoire holds over 95,000 clones, with roughly 69% as singletons. Sample: PBMCs. The origin of the receptors is a human donor in good health.

The rearrangement joins TRBV30 to TRBJ1-5; 8 positions agree with TRBD1. V trimming: 0 bases; J trimming: 7 bases; junction bases outside the gene matches: 8. CDR1 and CDR2 (germline): GTSNPN, SVGIG (reference sequence). The CDR3 runs to 15 residues. The CDR3 sequence is CAWSVGAGGYQPQHF. DNA of the CDR3: TGTGCCTGGAGTGTAGGGGCAGGGGGCTACCAGCCCCAGCATTTT. The entire variable domain, with the rest obtained from reference TRBV30 and TRBJ1-5, is as follows: SQTIHQWPATLVQPVGSPLSLECTVEGTSNPNLYWYRQAAGRGLQLLFYSVGIGQISSEVPQNLSASRPQDRQFILSSKKLLLSDSGFYLCAWSVGAGGYQPQHFGDGTRLSIL.

The rearrangement uses TRBV28 and TRBJ1-3; no definite D call. The germline V gene has CDR1 MDHEN and CDR2 SYDVKM. Deletions cut 7 bases from V and 4 bases from J, with 14 bases between. The CDR3 extends over 14 amino acids. The CDR3 loop reads CASITSSAGNTIYF. The CDR3 nucleotides read TGTGCCAGCATCACGAGCTCTGCAGGAAACACCATATATTTT.

In its sample, this clone was seen a few times. The V gene is TRBV5-1, the J gene TRBJ1-6; D unresolved. Germline lookup yields CDR1 SGHRS and CDR2 YFSETQ. Deletions cut 0 bases from V and 8 bases from J, with 9 bases between. This CDR3 has 14 amino acids. In DNA form, the CDR3 reads TGCGCCAGCAGCTTGGGGGTGCGGGATTCACCCCTCCACTTT. It specifies CASSLGVRDSPLHF.

The chain is built from TRBV30 and TRBJ1-4, with TRBD1 matching 9 bases. The CDR3 has 15 residues. The germline gives CDR1 GTSNPN, CDR2 SVGIG (reference sequence). With 3 bases clipped from V and 15 bases from J, the junction kept 17 bases outside the gene matches. The CDR3 coding sequence is TGTGCCTGGAGGAAGAACAGGGGGCCCTACGGGAGAGTGTTTTTT. Protein sequence: CAWRKNRGPYGRVFF.

Only one count was recorded for this clone. The chain joins TRBV4-1 to TRBJ1-4; D ambiguous. Germline V gives CDR1 MGHRA, CDR2 YSYEKL. Trimming took 2 bases from V and 4 from J, leaving 8 bases between them. The CDR3 has 14 residues. CDR3 in amino acids: CASSQILFNEKLFF. The CDR3 coding sequence is TGCGCCAGCAGCCAAATACTGTTTAATGAAAAACTGTTTTTT.

The V call is TRBV11-2, the J call TRBJ2-3; D is perhaps TRBD2 (6 bases). The V end was cut by 2 bases, the J end by 6 bases, with 15 bases between. The CDR3 covers 15 residues. Germline-derived CDR1 and CDR2 are SGHAT and FQNNGV. The CDR3 region is CASSLNGGAPDTQYF. The DNA of the CDR3 is TGTGCCAGCAGCTTAAATGGCGGGGCCCCCGATACGCAGTATTTT.

The J gene is TRBJ2-1, the V gene TRBV5-4; 7 bases match TRBD2. After removal of 4 bases from V and 8 bases from J, the junction contained 9 bases not matched to a gene. The CDR3 spans 14 residues. The germline gives CDR1 SGHNT, CDR2 YYREEE (reference sequence). Here the CDR3 reads CASSRGGGSDEQFF. The CDR3 DNA reads TGTGCCAGCAGCCGCGGCGGCGGGAGCGATGAGCAGTTCTTC.

This chain uses TRBV29-1 with TRBJ1-1; 9 bases map to TRBD1. This CDR3 is 14 amino acids long. V lost 6 bases to trimming and J lost 5 bases; unmatched junction nucleotides: 10. CDR1 is SQVTM, CDR2 ANQGSEA, per germline. DNA of the CDR3: TGCAGCGTGAACCTGGGACAGGGAGATACTGAAGCTTTCTTT. Amino acid sequence: CSVNLGQGDTEAFF.

This sequence joins TRBV19 and TRBJ2-1, with 7 bases aligning to TRBD2. Germline loops: CDR1 LNHDA, CDR2 SQIVND (reference sequence). This CDR3 region has 15 residues. The junction had 8 bases not matched to a gene; V was cut back by 3 bases and J by 6 bases. The CDR3 region is CASSIPRGRGNEQFF. In DNA, the CDR3 is TGTGCCAGTAGTATTCCCCGGGGGAGGGGCAATGAGCAGTTCTTC.

On this clone: The identical CDR3 is also encoded by other nucleotide sequences in the sample. V and J are TRBV5-1 and TRBJ1-2; 10 bases line up with TRBD1. The V segment lost 2 bases and the J segment 5 bases; nucleotides outside the gene matches: 3. The germline CDR1 and CDR2 sequences are SGHRS and YFSETQ. CDR3 length: 14 residues. This CDR3 is CASSLGTGEYGYTF. The DNA of the CDR3 is TGCGCCAGCAGCTTAGGGACAGGGGAGTATGGCTACACCTTC.

This chain uses TRBV30 with TRBJ1-1; weak D call: TRBD1 (5 bases). The CDR3 extends over 13 amino acids. In germline, CDR1 is GTSNPN, CDR2 SVGIG (reference sequence). The V and J ends lost 0 bases and 11 bases respectively, with 16 bases between them. DNA of the CDR3: TGTGCCTGGAGTGTACGTGGGGCGTGCCGCGCTTTCTTT. Amino acids: CAWSVRGACRAFF.

This rearrangement joins TRBV28 to TRBJ1-2, with a weak D call TRBD1 (5 bases). V was shortened by 8 bases and J by 2 bases, with 15 bases between the two germline ends. This CDR3 is built from 14 residues. CDR1 and CDR2 (germline): MDHEN, SYDVKM. The CDR3 sequence: CASGLAGGNYGYTF. Written as DNA, the CDR3 is TGTGCCAGCGGCCTCGCGGGGGGGAACTATGGCTACACCTTC.

This rearrangement joins TRBV25-1 to TRBJ2-1; no firm D call. The CDR3 is 18 residues long. Trimming took off 4 bases at V and 2 bases at J, with 21 bases between the two ends. CDR1 MGHDK and CDR2 SYGVNS come from the germline V gene. The CDR3 is CASSGGILVGQTYNEQFF. As DNA, the CDR3 is TGTGCCAGCAGTGGTGGCATTCTCGTTGGCCAGACCTACAATGAGCAGTTCTTC.

The chain employs TRBV6-5 and TRBJ1-1; no firm D call. V was clipped by 3 bases and J by 0 bases, with 11 bases between them. The CDR3 consists of 15 residues. Per the germline V gene, CDR1 is MNHEY and CDR2 is SVGAGI. The CDR3 region has the DNA TGTGCCAGCAGTTATTTCGGCGGTATGAACACTGAAGCTTTCTTT. Its translation is CASSYFGGMNTEAFF.

This rearrangement joins TRBV4-2 to TRBJ2-7; 9 nucleotides agree with TRBD1. Germline CDR1 and CDR2: LGHNA and YNFKEQ. V lost 4 bases, J lost 11 bases, and 3 bases stayed unmatched. This CDR3 is 11 amino acids long. The CDR3 bases are TGTGCCAGCAGCCCTGGACAGGGGAAGTACTTC. This sequence encodes CASSPGQGKYF.

The table lists this clone with many counts. The chain employs TRBV2 and TRBJ1-5; no firm D call. Deletions cut 2 bases from V and 6 bases from J, with 8 bases between. The length of the CDR3 is 13 residues. The germline V gene has CDR1 SNHLY and CDR2 FYNNEI. CDR3 residues: CASSEYSSQPQHF. The CDR3 DNA reads TGTGCCAGCAGTGAATATAGTAGTCAGCCCCAGCATTTT.

This rearrangement joins TRBV19 to TRBJ2-1, with TRBD2 matching over 10 bases. The trim removed 1 base at V and 9 bases at J, leaving 6 bases unmatched. Germline V gene sequence: CDR1 LNHDA, CDR2 SQIVND (reference sequence). The CDR3 is 15 residues long. The CDR3 nucleotides read TGTGCCAGTAGTATAGGAACTAGCGGGACGATTGAGCAGTTCTTC. This encodes CASSIGTSGTIEQFF. The variable domain in full, completed from reference TRBV19 and TRBJ2-1, reads DGGITQSPKYLFRKEGQNVTLSCEQNLNHDAMYWYRQDPGQGLRLIYYSQIVNDFQKGDIAEGYSVSREKKESFPLTVTSAQKNPTAFYLCASSIGTSGTIEQFFGPGTRLTVL.

The genes are TRBV2 and TRBJ2-7; 9 positions match TRBD1. This CDR3 is 14 amino acids long. Losses at the gene ends were 5 bases for V and 4 bases for J; bases not matched to a gene: 6. Germline V gene sequence: CDR1 SNHLY, CDR2 FYNNEI. The DNA for the CDR3 is TGTGCCAGCAGTACAGGGGGCGCGATTTACGAGCAGTACTTC. The encoded protein is CASSTGGAIYEQYF.

In this sample, this clone turned up many times. The V call is TRBV4-2, the J call TRBJ2-2; TRBD2 matches at 9 bases. V lost 4 bases, J lost 7 bases, and 13 bases stayed unmatched. Germline V lookup: CDR1 LGHNA, CDR2 YNFKEQ. This CDR3 is built from 17 residues. The CDR3 DNA follows: TGTGCCAGCAGCCCCGCGGGGCTAGCGGGGATGAGCGGGGAGCTGTTTTTT. It codes for CASSPAGLAGMSGELFF.

The chain employs TRBV6-6 and TRBJ1-1, with D perhaps matching TRBD1 (5 bases). The CDR3 runs 16 residues. In germline, CDR1 is MNHNY, CDR2 SVGAGI (reference sequence). Trimming pared 3 bases from V and 0 bases from J, leaving 14 bases between. The CDR3 protein is CASSYMGGKLNTEAFF. The CDR3 region has the DNA TGTGCCAGCAGTTATATGGGGGGGAAACTGAACACTGAAGCTTTCTTT.

There are a few counts of this clone. This chain connects TRBV7-2 to TRBJ2-1; 12 bases fit TRBD1. The CDR3 consists of 14 residues. Germline values: CDR1 SGHTA, CDR2 FQGNSA. With 5 bases clipped from V and 15 bases from J, the junction kept 11 bases outside the gene matches. Here the CDR3 DNA reads TGTGCCAGCAGCCCCTCCCGGGACAGGGGGCGGCGGTTCTTC. It specifies CASSPSRDRGRRFF.

The chain couples TRBV29-1 to TRBJ2-3; 13 bases match TRBD2. Trimming removed 6 bases from V and 4 bases from J; junction bases left unmatched: 4. The CDR3 has 14 amino acids. Germline CDR1 is SQVTM and CDR2 is ANQGSEA. Written as DNA, the CDR3 is TGCAGCGTCGCGACTAGCGGGAGGTCAGATACGCAGTATTTT. Translated, it gives CSVATSGRSDTQYF.

This clone came up once. The chain carries TRBV28 and TRBJ1-1; no clear D gene. The V end was cut by 5 bases, the J end by 3 bases, with 10 bases between. Per the germline V gene, CDR1 is MDHEN and CDR2 is SYDVKM. This CDR3 is built from 13 residues. CDR3 protein: CASSNNYYTEAFF. The CDR3 DNA follows: TGTGCCAGCAGTAATAATTATTACACTGAAGCTTTCTTT.

This rearrangement joins TRBV29-1 to TRBJ2-1; 9 nucleotides line up with TRBD1. This CDR3 is 13 amino acids long. Trimming removed 7 bases from V and 8 bases from J; junction bases left unmatched: 9. Germline V CDR1 and CDR2: SQVTM, ANQGSEA. This CDR3 is CSALLDRGYEQFF. The CDR3 region has the DNA TGCAGCGCCCTATTGGACAGGGGATATGAGCAGTTCTTC.

There are a few counts of this clone. The V call is TRBV6-5, the J call TRBJ2-3; 8 bases are a match to TRBD2. The CDR3 totals 16 residues. Germline lookup yields CDR1 MNHEY and CDR2 SVGAGI. Trimming cost V 4 bases and J 0 bases; bases outside gene matches: 6. The CDR3 reads CASSSPGTSSTDTQYF. DNA of the CDR3: TGTGCCAGCAGTTCCCCCGGGACTAGTAGCACAGATACGCAGTATTTT.

Comments on this clone: The germline gene is not matched at one end of the junction; a read error may be the cause. This chain links TRBV7-6 with TRBJ2-2, with 7 bases that match TRBD1. The CDR3 sequence is 13 residues long. Germline V lookup: CDR1 SGHVS, CDR2 FNYEAQ. Here the CDR3 reads CASTLGGSGELFF. The CDR3 coding sequence is TGTGCCAGCACCTTAGGGGGCTCCGGGGAGCTGTTTTTT.

This chain connects TRBV27 to TRBJ1-1; no reliable D call. Germline CDR1 MNHEY, CDR2 SMNVEV (reference sequence). The V and J ends lost 0 bases and 3 bases respectively, with 11 bases between them. The CDR3 is 15 amino acids. The CDR3 loop reads CASSLSRARDTEAFF. CDR3 nucleotide sequence: TGTGCCAGCAGTTTATCGCGGGCCCGGGACACTGAAGCTTTCTTT.

Regarding this clone: The germline gene is not matched at one end of the junction; a read error may be the cause. The J gene is TRBJ1-1, the V gene TRBV15; D is uncertain. The CDR3 extends over 15 amino acids. Germline CDR1 and CDR2: LNHNV and YYDKDF (reference sequence). Here the CDR3 DNA reads TGTGCCACCAGCAGAGATCTGTTCAGGAACACTGAAGCTTTTTTT. This sequence encodes CATSRDLFRNTEAFF.

The chain is built from TRBV6-1 and TRBJ1-5; TRBD1 is a possible D gene (6 bases). Germline-derived CDR1 and CDR2 are MNHNS and SASEGT. V was trimmed by 8 bases and J by 0 bases, leaving 11 bases between them. The CDR3 contains 14 residues. In DNA form, the CDR3 reads TGTGCCAGCGACAGGAGCAATAGCAATCAGCCCCAGCATTTT. Its translation: CASDRSNSNQPQHF.

In this sample, this clone turned up a few times. V usage is TRBV9 and J usage is TRBJ2-5; tentative D call: TRBD2 (7 bases). Between the trimmed V and J ends, which lost 3 bases and 5 bases, there was a span of 17 bases. The CDR3 contains 15 residues. Per the germline V gene, CDR1 is SGDLS and CDR2 is YYNGEE. The CDR3 bases are TGTGCCAGCAGCGCTTCTTCGGGGGGCTGGGAGACCCAGTACTTC. Translating gives CASSASSGGWETQYF.

V gene TRBV15 combines with J gene TRBJ2-7; the match to TRBD2 covers 14 bases. V lost 5 bases to trimming and J lost 7 bases; unmatched junction nucleotides: 13. CDR3 length: 17 residues. Germline CDR1 LNHNV, CDR2 YYDKDF (reference sequence). CDR3 bases: TGTGCCACCAGCGATCGCGGACTAGCGGGGGGTGGGGAGGAGCAGTACTTC. Translating it yields CATSDRGLAGGGEEQYF. Filled out from reference TRBV15 and TRBJ2-7, the complete variable domain reads DAMVIQNPRYQVTQFGKPVTLSCSQTLNHNVMYWYQQKSSQAPKLLFHYYDKDFNNEADTPDNFQSRRPNTSFCFLDIRSPGLGDTAMYLCATSDRGLAGGGEEQYFGPGTRLTVT.

This clone showed up just a few times. J is TRBJ1-1 and V is TRBV4-1, with a weak D call TRBD1 (5 bases). V was clipped by 0 bases and J by 1 base, with 12 bases between them. The germline CDR1 and CDR2 sequences are MGHRA and YSYEKL. The CDR3 is made up of 16 amino acids. The CDR3 nucleotides are TGCGCCAGCAGCCAAGAAGGGGCCAGAAGGAACACTGAAGCTTTCTTT. It encodes CASSQEGARRNTEAFF.